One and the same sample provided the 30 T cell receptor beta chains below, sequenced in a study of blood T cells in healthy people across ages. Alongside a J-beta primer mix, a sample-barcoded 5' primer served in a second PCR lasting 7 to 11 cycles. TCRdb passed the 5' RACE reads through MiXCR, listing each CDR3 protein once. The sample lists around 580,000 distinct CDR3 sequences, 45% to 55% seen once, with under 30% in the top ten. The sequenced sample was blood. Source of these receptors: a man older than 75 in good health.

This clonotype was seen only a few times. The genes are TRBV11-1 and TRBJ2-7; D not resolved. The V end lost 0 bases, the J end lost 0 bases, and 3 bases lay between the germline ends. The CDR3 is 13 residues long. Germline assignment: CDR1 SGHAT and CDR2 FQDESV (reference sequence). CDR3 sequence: CASSLAVSYEQYF. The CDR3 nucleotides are TGTGCCAGCAGCTTAGCCGTCTCCTACGAGCAGTACTTC.

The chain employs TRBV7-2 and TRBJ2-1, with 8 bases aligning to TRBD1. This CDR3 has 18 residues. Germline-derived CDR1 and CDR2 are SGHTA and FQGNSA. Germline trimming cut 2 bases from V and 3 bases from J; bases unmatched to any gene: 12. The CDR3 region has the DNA TGTGCCAGCAGCTTATTTAAGGTCAGGACAGGGATCTACAATGAGCAGTTCTTC. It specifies CASSLFKVRTGIYNEQFF.

The CDR3 coding sequence is TGTGCCAGCCCTCCACCCGGACTAGCGGGGCCTTACGGCTCCTACGAGCAGTACTTC. It translates to CASPPPGLAGPYGSYEQYF. The chain combines TRBV28 with TRBJ2-7, with TRBD2 matching over 12 bases. This CDR3 has 19 residues. Trimming at V came to 8 bases and at J to 0 bases, leaving 17 bases not matched to a gene. Germline CDR1 MDHEN, CDR2 SYDVKM.

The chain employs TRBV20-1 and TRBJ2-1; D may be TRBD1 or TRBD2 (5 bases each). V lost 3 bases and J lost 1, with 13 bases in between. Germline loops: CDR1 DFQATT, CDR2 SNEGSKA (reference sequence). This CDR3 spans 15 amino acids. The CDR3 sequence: CSARSMGDSYNEQFF. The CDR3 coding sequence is TGCAGTGCTAGGTCGATGGGGGATTCCTACAATGAGCAGTTCTTC.

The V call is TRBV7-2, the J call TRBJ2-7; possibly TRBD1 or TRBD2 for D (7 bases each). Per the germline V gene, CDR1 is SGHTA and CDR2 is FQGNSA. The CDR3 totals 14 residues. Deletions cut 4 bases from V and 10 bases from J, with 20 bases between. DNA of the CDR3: TGTGCCAGCAGCTCTTTAGGGGAGGGGGCGAGTCAGTACTTC. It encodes CASSSLGEGASQYF.

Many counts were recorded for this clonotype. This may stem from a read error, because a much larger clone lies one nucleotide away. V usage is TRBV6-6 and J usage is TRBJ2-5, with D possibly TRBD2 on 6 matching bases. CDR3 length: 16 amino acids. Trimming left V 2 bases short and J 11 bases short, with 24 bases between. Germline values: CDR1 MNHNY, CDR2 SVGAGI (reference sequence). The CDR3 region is CASSYTRDPPYNEQYF. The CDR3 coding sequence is TGTGCCAGCAGTTACACGCGGGACCCTCCTTACAATGAGCAGTACTTC.

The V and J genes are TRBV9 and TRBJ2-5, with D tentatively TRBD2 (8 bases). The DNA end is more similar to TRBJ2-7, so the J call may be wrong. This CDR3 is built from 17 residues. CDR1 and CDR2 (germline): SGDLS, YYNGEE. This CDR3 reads CASSADRVGAGADEQYF. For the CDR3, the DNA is TGTGCCAGCAGCGCCGACAGGGTAGGAGCGGGAGCCGACGAGCAGTACTTC.

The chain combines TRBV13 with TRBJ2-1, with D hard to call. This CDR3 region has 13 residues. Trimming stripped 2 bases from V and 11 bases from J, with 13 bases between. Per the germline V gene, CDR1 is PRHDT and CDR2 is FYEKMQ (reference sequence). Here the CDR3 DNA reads TGTGCCAGCAGCTTAACTGAACGGCATAAGCAGTTCTTC. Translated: CASSLTERHKQFF.

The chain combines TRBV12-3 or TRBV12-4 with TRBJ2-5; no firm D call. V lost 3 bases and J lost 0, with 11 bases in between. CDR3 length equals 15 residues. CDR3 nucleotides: TGTGCCAGCAGTTTCTTGGGCCGGAACCAAGAGACCCAGTACTTC. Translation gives CASSFLGRNQETQYF.

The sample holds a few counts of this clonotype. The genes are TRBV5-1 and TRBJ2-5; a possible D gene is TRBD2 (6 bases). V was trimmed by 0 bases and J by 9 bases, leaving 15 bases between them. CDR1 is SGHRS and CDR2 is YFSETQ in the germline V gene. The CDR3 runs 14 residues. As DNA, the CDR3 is TGCGCCAGCAGCTTGGACGGGCGAGGAGGGGCCCAGTACTTC. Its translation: CASSLDGRGGAQYF.

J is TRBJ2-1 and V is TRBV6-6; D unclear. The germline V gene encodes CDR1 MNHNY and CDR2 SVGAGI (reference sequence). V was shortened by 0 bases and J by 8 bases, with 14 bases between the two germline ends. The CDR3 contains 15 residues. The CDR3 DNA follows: TGTGCCAGCAGTTACTCGACGCAAGCTCCGCATGAGCAGTTCTTC. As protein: CASSYSTQAPHEQFF.

Here the CDR3 DNA reads TGTGCCAGCAGTTGGAGCGGGACAGGGGGTGAAAAACTGTTTTTT. This encodes CASSWSGTGGEKLFF. The chain combines TRBV28 with TRBJ1-4, with 11 bases that match TRBD1. Germline V CDR1 and CDR2: MDHEN, SYDVKM. Trimming took 4 bases from V and 7 from J; bases not matched to a gene: 5. CDR3 length: 15 residues.

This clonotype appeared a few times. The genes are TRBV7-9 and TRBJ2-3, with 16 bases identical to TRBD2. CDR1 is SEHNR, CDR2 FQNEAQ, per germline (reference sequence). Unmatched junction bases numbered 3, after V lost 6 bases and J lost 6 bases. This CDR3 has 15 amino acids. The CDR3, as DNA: TGTGCCAGCAGTGGGACTAGCGGGAGGGGCGATACGCAGTATTTT. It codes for CASSGTSGRGDTQYF.

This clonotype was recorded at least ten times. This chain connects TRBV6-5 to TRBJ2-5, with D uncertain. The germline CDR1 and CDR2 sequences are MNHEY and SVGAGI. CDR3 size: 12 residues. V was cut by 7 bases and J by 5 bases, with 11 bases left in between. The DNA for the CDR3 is TGTGCCAGCACCTCCGCCGGGGAGACCCAGTACTTC. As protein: CASTSAGETQYF.

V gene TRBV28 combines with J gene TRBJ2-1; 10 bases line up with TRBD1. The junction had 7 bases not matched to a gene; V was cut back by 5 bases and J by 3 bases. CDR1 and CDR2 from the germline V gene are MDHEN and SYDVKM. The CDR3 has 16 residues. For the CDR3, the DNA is TGTGCCAGCAGTCCTTGGGACAGGGGCATCTACAATGAGCAGTTCTTC. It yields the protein CASSPWDRGIYNEQFF. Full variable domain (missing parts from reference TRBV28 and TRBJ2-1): DVKVTQSSRYLVKRTGEKVFLECVQDMDHENMFWYRQDPGLGLRLIYFSYDVKMKEKGDIPEGYSVSREKKERFSLILESASTNQTSMYLCASSPWDRGIYNEQFFGPGTRLTVL.

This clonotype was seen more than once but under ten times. CDR3 residues: CASSAFLDSGSYNEQFF. The CDR3, as DNA: TGCGCCAGCAGCGCATTCCTAGATTCGGGGTCCTACAATGAGCAGTTCTTC. This sequence joins TRBV5-1 and TRBJ2-1, with D possibly being TRBD2 (5 bases). The germline gives CDR1 SGHRS, CDR2 YFSETQ. This CDR3 is 17 amino acids long. The V end was cut by 4 bases, the J end by 1 base, with 18 bases between.

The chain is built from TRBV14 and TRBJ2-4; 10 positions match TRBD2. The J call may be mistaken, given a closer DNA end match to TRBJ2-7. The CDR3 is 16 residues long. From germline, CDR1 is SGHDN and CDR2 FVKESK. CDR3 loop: CASSTHTGLARVEQYF. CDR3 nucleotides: TGTGCCAGCAGCACTCACACGGGACTAGCGAGAGTCGAGCAGTACTTC.

The CDR3 spells CASSVTTGNTEAFF. The CDR3, as DNA: TGTGCCAGCAGCGTTACGACAGGGAACACTGAAGCTTTCTTT. V usage is TRBV9 and J usage is TRBJ1-1, with D tentatively TRBD1 (6 bases). Germline V lookup: CDR1 SGDLS, CDR2 YYNGEE. CDR3 length: 14 amino acids. Trimming shortened V by 2 bases and J by 1 base, and 9 bases separated the two germline ends.

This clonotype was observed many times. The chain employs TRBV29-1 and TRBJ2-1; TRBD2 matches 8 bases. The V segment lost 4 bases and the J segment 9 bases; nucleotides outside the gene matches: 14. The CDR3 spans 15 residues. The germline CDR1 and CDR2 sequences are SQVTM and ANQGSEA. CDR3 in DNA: TGCAGCGTTGTTCTTCGGGCGGGGGGAGGCCGTGAGCAGTTCTTC. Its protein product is CSVVLRAGGGREQFF.

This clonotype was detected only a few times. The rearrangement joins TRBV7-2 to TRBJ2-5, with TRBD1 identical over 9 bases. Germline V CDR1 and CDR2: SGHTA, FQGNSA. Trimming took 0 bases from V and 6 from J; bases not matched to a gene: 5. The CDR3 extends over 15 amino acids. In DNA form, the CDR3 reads TGTGCCAGCAGCTTAGCGACAGGGGGGAAACAGACCCAGTACTTC. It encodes CASSLATGGKQTQYF.

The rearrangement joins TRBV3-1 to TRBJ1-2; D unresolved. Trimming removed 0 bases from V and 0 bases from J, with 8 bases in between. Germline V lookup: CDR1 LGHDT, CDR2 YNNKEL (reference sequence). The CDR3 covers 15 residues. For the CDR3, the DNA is TGTGCCAGCAGCCAAGAACAAAAGGCTAACTATGGCTACACCTTC. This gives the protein CASSQEQKANYGYTF. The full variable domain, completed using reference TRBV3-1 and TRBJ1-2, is DTAVSQTPKYLVTQMGNDKSIKCEQNLGHDTMYWYKQDSKKFLKIMFSYNNKELIINETVPNRFSPKSPDKAHLNLHINSLELGDSAVYFCASSQEQKANYGYTFGSGTRLTVV.

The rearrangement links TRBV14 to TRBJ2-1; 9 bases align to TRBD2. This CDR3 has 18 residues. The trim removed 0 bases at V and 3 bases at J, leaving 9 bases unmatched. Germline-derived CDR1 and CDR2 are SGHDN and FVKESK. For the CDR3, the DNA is TGTGCCAGCAGCCAAGATTCTATGGCGGGAGGGATCTACAATGAGCAGTTCTTC. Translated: CASSQDSMAGGIYNEQFF.

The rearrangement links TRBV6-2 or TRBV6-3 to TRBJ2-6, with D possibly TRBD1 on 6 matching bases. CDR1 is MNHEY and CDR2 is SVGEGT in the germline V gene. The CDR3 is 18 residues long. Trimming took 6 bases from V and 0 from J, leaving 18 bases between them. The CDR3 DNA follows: TGTGCCAGCAGCCGAATACGGACAGAGAGCTCTGGGGCCAACGTCCTGACTTTC. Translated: CASSRIRTESSGANVLTF.

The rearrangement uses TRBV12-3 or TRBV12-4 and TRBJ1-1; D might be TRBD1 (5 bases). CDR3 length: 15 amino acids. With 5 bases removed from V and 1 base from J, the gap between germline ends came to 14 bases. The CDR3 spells CASSPRQLRNTEAFF. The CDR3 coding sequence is TGTGCCAGCAGTCCTCGACAGCTGAGGAACACTGAAGCTTTCTTT.

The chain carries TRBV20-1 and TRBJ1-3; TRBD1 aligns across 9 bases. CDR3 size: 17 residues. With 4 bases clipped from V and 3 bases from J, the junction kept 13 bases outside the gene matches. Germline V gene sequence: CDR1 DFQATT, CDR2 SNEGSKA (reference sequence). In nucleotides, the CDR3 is TGCAGTGCTACGCCAGAGGGAGGACAGGGGATTGGAAACACCATATATTTT. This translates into CSATPEGGQGIGNTIYF.

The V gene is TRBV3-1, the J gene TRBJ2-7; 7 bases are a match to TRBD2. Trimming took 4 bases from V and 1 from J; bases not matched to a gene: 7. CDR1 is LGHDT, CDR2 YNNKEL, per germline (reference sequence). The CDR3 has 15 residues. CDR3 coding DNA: TGTGCCAGCAGCCTTGAGACTAGCCTTTCCTACGAGCAGTACTTC. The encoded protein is CASSLETSLSYEQYF.

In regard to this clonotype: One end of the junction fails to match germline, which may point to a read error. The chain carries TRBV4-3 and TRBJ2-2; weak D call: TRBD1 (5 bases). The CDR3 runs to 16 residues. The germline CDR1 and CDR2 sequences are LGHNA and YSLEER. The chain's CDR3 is CASGQGGRVNTGELFF. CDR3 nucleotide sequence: TGCGCCAGCGGCCAAGGTGGCAGGGTGAACACCGGGGAGCTGTTTTTT.

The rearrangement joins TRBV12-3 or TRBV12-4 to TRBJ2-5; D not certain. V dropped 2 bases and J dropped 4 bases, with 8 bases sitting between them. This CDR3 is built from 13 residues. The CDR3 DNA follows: TGTGCCAGCAGTTTAAGGTCTTTAGAGACCCAGTACTTC. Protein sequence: CASSLRSLETQYF.

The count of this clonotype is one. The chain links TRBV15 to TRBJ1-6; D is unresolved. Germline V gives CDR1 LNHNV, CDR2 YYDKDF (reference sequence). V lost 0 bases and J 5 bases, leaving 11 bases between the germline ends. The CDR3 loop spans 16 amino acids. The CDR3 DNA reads TGTGCCACCAGCAGAGATCCGGGCCCAAATAATTCACCCCTCCACTTT. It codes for CATSRDPGPNNSPLHF.

The CDR3 DNA reads TGCAGTGCTAGAGATCAAACCTCGATATCCTACGAGCAGTACTTC. Amino acid sequence: CSARDQTSISYEQYF. This chain uses TRBV20-1 with TRBJ2-7; no firm D call. Germline V lookup: CDR1 DFQATT, CDR2 SNEGSKA (reference sequence). The CDR3 length is 15 residues. V was cut by 0 bases and J by 1 base, with 13 bases left in between.